This T cell receptor beta chain emerged from a study of shared clonotypes between healthy human individuals (dated by TCRdb to between 2020 and 2021). Broadly, across the study: The cohort included three men and a couple of women between 18 and 49 years of age. For each donor, CD4 naive and CD4 memory were each run on three plates, CD8 naive on two plates, and CD8 memory on one plate. Different laboratories and diverse techniques were used to prepare libraries and sequence TCR repertoires, to increase sequencing depth and limit assay-specific biases. Each donor's leukapheresis produced roughly between about 0.85 and 10 billion PBMCs. The study deeply sequenced blood TCR repertoires of roughly five healthy adults to estimate repertoire size and the extent of clonotype sharing between individuals.

Trimmed from V: 0 bases; trimmed from J: 3 bases; junction bases lacking a gene match: 3. CDR3 length: 14 amino acids, cysteine to phenylalanine. Only CDR3 DNA remains: 42 bases, in frame from the first base. For CDR1 and CDR2, the germline V gene lists SGHDT and YYEEEE. On the study overall, not on this receptor specifically: Because the study included only a small number of donors, the genetic and exposure-history diversity represented was limited. Pairwise subsampling indicated that sequencing depth was expected to affect the degree of clonotype sharing among donors. Even with the large sequencing depth, rarefaction of the sorted-subset datasets indicated that sequencing was incomplete. Only blood was sampled, and tissue TCR repertoires likely differ from those in blood. Naive subsets generally had larger estimated clonotype richness than memory subsets did. Clonotypes shared by all four sorted-subset donors showed higher generation probabilities than non-shared clonotypes. Roughly 5.2% of naive CD4, approximately 3.7% of naive CD8, 2% to 2.5% of memory CD4, and 0.4% of memory CD8 clonotypes were shared across several donors.

For the CD8 naive samples, CD45RO-negative cells were positively selected for CCR7, yielding a CD45RA+CCR7+ population from which TemRA cells were excluded. The donors were healthy, HIV-negative adults with no recently reported acute infections or vaccinations. Every donor was a Caucasian adult living in Nashville, Tennessee, USA. Blood was obtained by leukapheresis, after which PBMCs were separated by Ficoll-Histopaque density gradient centrifugation and cryopreserved in liquid nitrogen vapor phase. Analytical flow cytometry was used to check the purity and quantity of each magnetically sorted T cell population. Genomic DNA was isolated from every sorted fraction and measured by UV absorbance on a Nanodrop 2000c. This clone has a single count. The antigen this receptor binds is unknown. No clone much larger than this one lies a single base away; base qualities are absent. Other nucleotide sequences from this sample produce the same CDR3.

TCR CDR3 regions were amplified from genomic DNA by multiplex PCR using the deep immunoSEQ assay. For each cell subset, the extracted genomic DNA was distributed evenly across all wells of several immunoSEQ 96-well plates, and each plate served as one replicate. For sorted subsets, around 0.2 ug genomic DNA, equal to some 28,000 T cell genomes, was loaded into each replicate PCR. The purified libraries were quantified using a Qubit 3.0 fluorometer, sized with a Bioanalyzer 2100, and then quantified again using the KAPA Library Quantification kit. Each immunoSEQ 96-well plate was sequenced on its own single-read 150-cycle Illumina NextSeq 550 flow cell. The source study handled its data this way. Because the immunoSEQ output held only junctional sequences and lacked quality scores, the filtering could not match the filtering applied to full-length reads. Sequences were annotated with PyIR, a Python wrapper for IgBLAST v1.9, and V/J genes and CDR3 were assigned using IMGT germline references. Reads were removed for weak V/J assignments (E-value above 1e-6), missing CDR3, stop codons, out-of-frame junctions, or ambiguous translated residues. V3J clonotypes were defined by identical inferred V gene, J gene, and CDR3 amino acid sequence. To compute the percentage overlap between repertoires, the number of shared unique clonotypes was divided by the size of the smaller repertoire. RTK rarefaction, the Chao1 estimator, and Recon v2.1 estimates of unobserved clonotypes were used to assess repertoire richness. OLGA was used to compute generation probabilities for all TCRbeta clonotypes that the gDNA method yielded from a few donors. TCRdb retrieved this table from immuneACCESS and kept in-frame rearrangements only. Not all clones are present; in checked studies, unresolved V genes account for under half, and no reason is known for the remainder. V and J calls and clone size are given by that table; D and trimming were obtained from the DNA. The sample table contains about 2 million clones; only one count was recorded for about 94% of them. The ten largest clones add up to more than 0.9% of the sample.

Recombination linked TRBV5-6 to TRBJ2-7, with 7 middle bases fitting TRBD2. Source material: naive CD8+ T cells sorted from blood. This specimen's cell subset or site label, per the study, means: CD45RA+CCR7+. The sequence came from a man younger than 35 in good health. CDR3 reads: CASSLASGSYEQYF. In nucleotides, the sequence is TGTGCCAGCAGCTTGGCTAGCGGAAGCTACGAGCAGTACTTC. The full variable domain, completed from the reference TRBV5-6 and TRBJ2-7 proteins outside the CDR3, reads DAGVTQSPTHLIKTRGQQVTLRCSPKSGHDTVSWYQQALGQGPQFIFQYYEEEERQRGNFPDRFSGHQFPNYSSELNVNALLLGDSALYLCASSLASGSYEQYFGPGTRLTVT.